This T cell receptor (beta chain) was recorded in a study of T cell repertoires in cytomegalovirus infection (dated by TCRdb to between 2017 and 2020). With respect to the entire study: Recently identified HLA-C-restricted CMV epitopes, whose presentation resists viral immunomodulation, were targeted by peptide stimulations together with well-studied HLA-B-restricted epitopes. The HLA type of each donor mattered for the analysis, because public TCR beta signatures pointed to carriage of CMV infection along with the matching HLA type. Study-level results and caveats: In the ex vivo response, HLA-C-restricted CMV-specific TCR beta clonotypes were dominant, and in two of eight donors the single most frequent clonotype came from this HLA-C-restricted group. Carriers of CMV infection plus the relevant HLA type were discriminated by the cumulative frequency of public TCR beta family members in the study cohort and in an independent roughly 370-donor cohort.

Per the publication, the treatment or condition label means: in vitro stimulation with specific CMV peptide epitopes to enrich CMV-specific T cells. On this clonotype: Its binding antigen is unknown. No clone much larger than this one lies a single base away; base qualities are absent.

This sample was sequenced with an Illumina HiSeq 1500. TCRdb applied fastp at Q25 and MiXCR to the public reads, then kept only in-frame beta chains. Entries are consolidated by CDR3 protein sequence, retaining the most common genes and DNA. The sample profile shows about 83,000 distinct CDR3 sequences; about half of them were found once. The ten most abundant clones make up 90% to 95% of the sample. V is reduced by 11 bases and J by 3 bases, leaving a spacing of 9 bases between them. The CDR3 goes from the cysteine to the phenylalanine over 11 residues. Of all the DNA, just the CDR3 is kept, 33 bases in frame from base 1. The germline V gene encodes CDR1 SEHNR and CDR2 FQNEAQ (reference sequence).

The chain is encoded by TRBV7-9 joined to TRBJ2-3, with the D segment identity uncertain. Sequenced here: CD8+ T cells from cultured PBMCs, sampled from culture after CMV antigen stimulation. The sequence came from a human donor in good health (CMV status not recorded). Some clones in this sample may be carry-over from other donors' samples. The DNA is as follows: TGTGCCTTACAATATACAGATACGCAGTATTTT. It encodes CALQYTDTQYF.